Below, 7 T cell receptor beta chains from the same sample are listed, as sequenced in a study of shared clonotypes between healthy human individuals. Terminally differentiated effector memory CD45RA+ cells were left out of the naive CD8 fraction, which was CD45RO-negative and positively selected for CCR7. Only in-frame clones appear in the TCRdb table, and some are missing; sequencing was by immunoSEQ multiplex PCR. Among around 550,000 clones listed, about 95% were seen once. The sequencing input was naive CD8+ T cells sorted from blood. Every receptor here comes from a woman under 40 in good health.

The chain couples TRBV2 to TRBJ1-4; D ambiguous. Deletions cut 6 bases from V and 4 bases from J, with 15 bases between. Germline V CDR1 and CDR2: SNHLY, FYNNEI. The CDR3 is 15 residues long. The CDR3 nucleotides read TGTGCCAGCAGAACCGGACGGTTTATTAATGAAAAACTGTTTTTT. Protein product: CASRTGRFINEKLFF.

This rearrangement joins TRBV7-2 to TRBJ2-7; TRBD2 aligns across 14 bases. This CDR3 is built from 17 residues. V was pared by 5 bases and J by 3 bases, with 9 bases of the junction left unmatched. Germline values: CDR1 SGHTA, CDR2 FQGNSA. As DNA, the CDR3 is TGTGCCAGCAGCCGCGGACTAGCGGGAGGACCCAACTACGAGCAGTACTTC. Protein sequence: CASSRGLAGGPNYEQYF.

This chain uses TRBV27 with TRBJ1-4, with D uncertain. Germline V gene sequence: CDR1 MNHEY, CDR2 SMNVEV (reference sequence). The CDR3 loop spans 15 amino acids. V lost 1 base and J 4 bases, leaving 10 bases between the germline ends. CDR3: CASSLWAEHNEKLFF. The CDR3 DNA reads as TGTGCCAGCAGTTTATGGGCAGAGCATAATGAAAAACTGTTTTTT.

The chain couples TRBV27 to TRBJ1-2; weak D call: TRBD1 (5 bases). Trimming removed 6 bases from V and 6 bases from J, with 14 bases in between. Germline V gene sequence: CDR1 MNHEY, CDR2 SMNVEV (reference sequence). This CDR3 comprises 13 residues. CDR3 in amino acids: CASRHGTSDGYTF. The CDR3 bases are TGTGCCAGCAGACACGGGACGTCCGATGGCTACACCTTC.

The chain combines TRBV30 with TRBJ1-1; TRBD1 matches at 7 bases. The CDR3 has 15 amino acids. The trim removed 5 bases at V and 0 bases at J, leaving 9 bases unmatched. Per germline, CDR1 GTSNPN and CDR2 SVGIG (reference sequence). CDR3 loop: CAWETGYGMNTEAFF. The CDR3 nucleotides read TGTGCCTGGGAGACAGGGTATGGGATGAACACTGAAGCTTTCTTT.

The rearrangement joins TRBV5-1 to TRBJ2-7; D is possibly TRBD1 (5 bases). In germline, CDR1 is SGHRS, CDR2 YFSETQ. The V end lost 0 bases, the J end lost 7 bases, and 14 bases lay between the germline ends. The CDR3 is made up of 14 amino acids. Written as DNA, the CDR3 is TGCGCCAGCAGCTTGGCCTCCGACAGAACTGAGCAGTACTTC. It translates to CASSLASDRTEQYF. Using reference TRBV5-1 and TRBJ2-7 for the parts outside the CDR3, the full variable domain is KAGVTQTPRYLIKTRGQQVTLSCSPISGHRSVSWYQQTPGQGLQFLFEYFSETQRNKGNFPGRFSGRQFSNSRSEMNVSTLELGDSALYLCASSLASDRTEQYFGPGTRLTVT.

The gene calls are TRBV5-4 and TRBJ1-4; D may be TRBD1 (5 bases). V was cut by 3 bases and J by 4 bases, with 10 bases left in between. The germline V gene encodes CDR1 SGHNT and CDR2 YYREEE (reference sequence). This CDR3 comprises 14 residues. CDR3 protein: CASSSLGRNEKLFF. CDR3 sequence (DNA): TGTGCCAGCAGCTCGCTGGGACGTAATGAAAAACTGTTTTTT.